The 8 T cell receptor beta chains in this list originate from one sample, sequenced in a study of control samples from healthy donors and cancer patients. TCRdb's copy holds only in-frame clones and misses some; the assay was immunoSEQ multiplex PCR. The sample lists roughly 130,000 clones; 85% to 95% were seen once. The sequenced material came from PBMCs. These receptors were taken from a man between 60 and 75 years old with colorectal cancer.

The V gene is TRBV6-2 or TRBV6-3, the J gene TRBJ2-7; D might be TRBD1 or TRBD2, each matching 6 bases. V dropped 6 bases and J dropped 0 bases, with 12 bases sitting between them. The CDR3 totals 14 residues. Germline V gene sequence: CDR1 MNHEY, CDR2 SVGEGT. CDR3 loop: CASSSGAYSYEQYF. CDR3 coding DNA: TGTGCCAGCAGCTCGGGGGCCTACTCCTACGAGCAGTACTTC.

V and J are TRBV6-5 and TRBJ1-2, with 9 bases aligning to TRBD1. Germline-derived CDR1 and CDR2 are MNHEY and SVGAGI. The CDR3 totals 13 residues. V shed 6 bases and J 4 bases; nucleotides not matched to a gene: 3. The CDR3 nucleotides read TGTGCCAGCAGGGGACAGGGTTCCTATGGCTACACCTTC. As protein: CASRGQGSYGYTF.

This clone appeared once. V usage is TRBV11-2 and J usage is TRBJ1-4; D not certain. V lost 5 bases, J lost 5 bases, and 18 bases lay in between. CDR1 is SGHAT and CDR2 is FQNNGV in the germline V gene. The CDR3 loop spans 16 amino acids. The CDR3 is CASSTDLTTPNEKLFF. In DNA, the CDR3 is TGTGCCAGCAGCACGGACCTTACCACCCCAAATGAAAAACTGTTTTTT. Drawing the rest from reference TRBV11-2 and TRBJ1-4, the complete variable domain is EAGVAQSPRYKIIEKRQSVAFWCNPISGHATLYWYQQILGQGPKLLIQFQNNGVVDDSQLPKDRFSAERLKGVDSTLKIQPAKLEDSAVYLCASSTDLTTPNEKLFFGSGTQLSVL.

The genes are TRBV25-1 and TRBJ2-7; TRBD2 agrees at 7 bases. This CDR3 region has 16 residues. CDR1 and CDR2 from the germline V gene are MGHDK and SYGVNS. V dropped 4 bases and J dropped 2; count of bases not matched to a gene: 11. In DNA form, the CDR3 reads TGTGCCAGCAGTGCCTCGGGGGGACTCGGGGCCTACGAGCAGTACTTC. It is translated as CASSASGGLGAYEQYF.

The chain has TRBV6-5 and TRBJ1-1, with D possibly being TRBD1 (5 bases). CDR1 and CDR2 (germline): MNHEY, SVGAGI. This CDR3 contains 13 residues. V was cut by 8 bases and J by 7 bases, with 17 bases left in between. DNA for the CDR3: TGTGCCAGCGGGGCAGACTTTGGAGGTGAAGCTTTCTTT. Its translation is CASGADFGGEAFF.

This chain connects TRBV2 to TRBJ2-2, with 7 bases that match TRBD2. Germline V CDR1 and CDR2: SNHLY, FYNNEI. CDR3 length: 14 residues. V was pared by 9 bases and J by 5 bases, with 9 bases of the junction left unmatched. CDR3 coding DNA: TGTGCCAGAGAGAGGGAGGGATTTACCGGGGAGCTGTTTTTT. Protein: CAREREGFTGELFF.

The rearrangement uses TRBV6-5 and TRBJ2-3; 8 nucleotides line up with TRBD1. Germline loops: CDR1 MNHEY, CDR2 SVGAGI. The CDR3 length is 13 residues. V gave up 9 bases and J gave up 4 bases; unmatched junction bases: 6. CDR3 coding DNA: TGTGCCAGTTCCGACAGGGGCCCAGATACGCAGTATTTT. It translates to CASSDRGPDTQYF.

The genes are TRBV5-6 and TRBJ1-5; D gene unclear. CDR1 is SGHDT, CDR2 YYEEEE, per germline. V dropped 0 bases and J dropped 1 base, with 11 bases sitting between them. The CDR3 sequence is 16 residues long. The CDR3 coding sequence is TGTGCCAGCAGCTTGGCCGGAGCCAACAGCAATCAGCCCCAGCATTTT. Translating gives CASSLAGANSNQPQHF.